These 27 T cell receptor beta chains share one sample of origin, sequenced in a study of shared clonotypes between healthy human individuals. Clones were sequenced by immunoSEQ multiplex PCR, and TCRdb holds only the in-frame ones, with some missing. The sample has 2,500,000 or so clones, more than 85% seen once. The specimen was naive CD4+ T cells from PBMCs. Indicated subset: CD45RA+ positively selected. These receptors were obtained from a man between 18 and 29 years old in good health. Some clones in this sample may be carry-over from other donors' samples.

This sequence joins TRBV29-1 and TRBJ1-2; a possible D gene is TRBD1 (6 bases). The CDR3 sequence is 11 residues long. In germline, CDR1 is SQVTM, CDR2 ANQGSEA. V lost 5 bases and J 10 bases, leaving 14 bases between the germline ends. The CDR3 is CSVWTAGDYTF. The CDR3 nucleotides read TGCAGCGTTTGGACCGCAGGGGACTACACCTTC.

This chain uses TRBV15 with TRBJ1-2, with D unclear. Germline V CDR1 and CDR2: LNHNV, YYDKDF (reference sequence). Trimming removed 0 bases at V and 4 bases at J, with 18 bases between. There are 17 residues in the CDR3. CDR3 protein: CATSRDARAEGGYGYTF. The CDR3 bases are TGTGCCACCAGCAGAGATGCGCGTGCAGAGGGTGGCTATGGCTACACCTTC.

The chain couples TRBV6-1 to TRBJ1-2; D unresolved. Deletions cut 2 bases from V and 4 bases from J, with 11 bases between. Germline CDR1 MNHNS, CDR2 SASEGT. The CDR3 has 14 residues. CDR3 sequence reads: CASSEIPGFYGYTF. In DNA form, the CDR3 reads TGTGCCAGCAGTGAAATTCCGGGGTTCTATGGCTACACCTTC.

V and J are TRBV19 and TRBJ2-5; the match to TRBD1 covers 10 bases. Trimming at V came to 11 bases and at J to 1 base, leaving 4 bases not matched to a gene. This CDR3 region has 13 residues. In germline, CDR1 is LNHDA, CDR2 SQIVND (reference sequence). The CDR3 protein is CAGTGVGQETQYF. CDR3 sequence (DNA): TGTGCCGGGACAGGGGTCGGCCAAGAGACCCAGTACTTC.

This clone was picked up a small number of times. The CDR3 region is CASSPSTGWGQPQHF. The CDR3 DNA reads as TGTGCCAGCTCACCATCTACAGGGTGGGGTCAGCCCCAGCATTTT. The chain employs TRBV18 and TRBJ1-5, with D possibly TRBD1 on 6 matching bases. Deletions cut 2 bases from V and 6 bases from J, with 14 bases between. Germline CDR1 is KGHSH and CDR2 is LQKENI. This CDR3 has 15 amino acids.

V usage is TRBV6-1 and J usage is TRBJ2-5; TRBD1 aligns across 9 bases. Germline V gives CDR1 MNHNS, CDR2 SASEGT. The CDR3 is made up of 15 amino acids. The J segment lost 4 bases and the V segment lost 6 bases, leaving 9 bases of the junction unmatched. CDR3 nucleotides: TGTGCCAGCAGCTCCGGGACGACAGGGGGAGAGACCCAGTACTTC. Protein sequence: CASSSGTTGGETQYF.

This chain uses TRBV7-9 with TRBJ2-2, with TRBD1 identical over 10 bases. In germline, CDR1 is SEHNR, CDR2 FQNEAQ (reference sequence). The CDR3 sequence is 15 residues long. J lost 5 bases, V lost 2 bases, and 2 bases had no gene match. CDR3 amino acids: CASSLWGQGTGELFF. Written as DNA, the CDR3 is TGTGCCAGCAGCTTATGGGGACAGGGGACCGGGGAGCTGTTTTTT.

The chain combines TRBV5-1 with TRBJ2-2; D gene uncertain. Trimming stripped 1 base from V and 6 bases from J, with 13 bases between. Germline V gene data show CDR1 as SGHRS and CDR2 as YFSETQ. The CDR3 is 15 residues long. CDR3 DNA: TGCGCCAGCAGCTTGATTACCTCAGGTCCCGGGGAGCTGTTTTTT. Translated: CASSLITSGPGELFF.

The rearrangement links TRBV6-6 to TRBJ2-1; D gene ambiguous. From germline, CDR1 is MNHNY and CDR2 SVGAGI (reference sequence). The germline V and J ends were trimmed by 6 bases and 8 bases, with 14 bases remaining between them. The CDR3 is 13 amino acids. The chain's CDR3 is CASSYLSGDEQFF. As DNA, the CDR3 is TGTGCCAGCAGCTATCTTAGTGGGGATGAGCAGTTCTTC.

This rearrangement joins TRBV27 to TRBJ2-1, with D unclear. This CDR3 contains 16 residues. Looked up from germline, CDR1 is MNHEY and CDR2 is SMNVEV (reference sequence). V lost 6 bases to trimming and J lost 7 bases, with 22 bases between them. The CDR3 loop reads CASSPWARRGVNEQFF. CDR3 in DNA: TGTGCCAGCAGCCCGTGGGCCCGCCGAGGAGTGAATGAGCAGTTCTTC.

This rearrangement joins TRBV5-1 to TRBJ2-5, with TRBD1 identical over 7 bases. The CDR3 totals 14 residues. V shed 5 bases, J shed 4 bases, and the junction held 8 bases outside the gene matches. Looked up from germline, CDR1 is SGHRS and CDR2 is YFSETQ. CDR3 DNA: TGCGCCAGCAGACCTGACAGGGTAGTAGAGACCCAGTACTTC. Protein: CASRPDRVVETQYF. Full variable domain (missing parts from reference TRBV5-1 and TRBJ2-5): KAGVTQTPRYLIKTRGQQVTLSCSPISGHRSVSWYQQTPGQGLQFLFEYFSETQRNKGNFPGRFSGRQFSNSRSEMNVSTLELGDSALYLCASRPDRVVETQYFGPGTRLLVL.

The CDR3 bases are TGTGCCAGCAGTTCTCCCAGGGGGGACGGCAATGAGCAGTTCTTC. Amino acids: CASSSPRGDGNEQFF. The V gene is TRBV27, the J gene TRBJ2-1, with D possibly being TRBD1 (7 bases). The CDR3 sequence is 15 residues long. The V end was cut by 4 bases, the J end by 6 bases, with 16 bases between. Germline values: CDR1 MNHEY, CDR2 SMNVEV (reference sequence).

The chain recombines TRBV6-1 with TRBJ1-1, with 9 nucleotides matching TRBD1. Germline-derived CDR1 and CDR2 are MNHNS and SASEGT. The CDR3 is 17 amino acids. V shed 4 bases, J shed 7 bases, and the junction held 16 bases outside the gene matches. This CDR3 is CASSVRTGDDPDFEAFF. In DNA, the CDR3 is TGTGCCAGCAGTGTCCGGACAGGGGACGACCCGGACTTTGAAGCTTTCTTT.

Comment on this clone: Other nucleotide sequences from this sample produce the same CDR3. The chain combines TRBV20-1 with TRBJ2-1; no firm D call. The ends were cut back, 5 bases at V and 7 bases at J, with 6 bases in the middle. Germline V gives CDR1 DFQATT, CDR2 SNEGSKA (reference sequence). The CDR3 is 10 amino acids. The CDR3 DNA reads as TGCAGTGCTCGTAGGAATGAGCAGTTCTTC. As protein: CSARRNEQFF.

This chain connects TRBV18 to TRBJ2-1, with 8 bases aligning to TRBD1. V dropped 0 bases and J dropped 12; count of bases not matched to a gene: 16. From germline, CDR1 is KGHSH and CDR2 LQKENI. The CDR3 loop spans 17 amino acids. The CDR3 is CASSPPKGSQGAWRQFF. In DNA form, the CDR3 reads TGTGCCAGCTCACCACCGAAGGGGTCCCAGGGGGCCTGGCGGCAGTTCTTC.

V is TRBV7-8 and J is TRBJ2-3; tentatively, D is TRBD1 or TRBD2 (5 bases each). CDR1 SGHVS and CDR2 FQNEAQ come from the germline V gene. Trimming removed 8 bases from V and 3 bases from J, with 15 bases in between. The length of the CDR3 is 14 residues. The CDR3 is CASARARVTDTQYF. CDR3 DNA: TGTGCCAGCGCGAGGGCCAGGGTGACAGATACGCAGTATTTT.

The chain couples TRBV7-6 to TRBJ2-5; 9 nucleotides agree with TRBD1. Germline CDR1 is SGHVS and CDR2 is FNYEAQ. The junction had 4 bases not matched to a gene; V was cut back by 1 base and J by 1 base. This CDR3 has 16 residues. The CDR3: CASSLVGTGPQETQYF. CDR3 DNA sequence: TGTGCCAGCAGCTTAGTAGGGACAGGGCCCCAAGAGACCCAGTACTTC.

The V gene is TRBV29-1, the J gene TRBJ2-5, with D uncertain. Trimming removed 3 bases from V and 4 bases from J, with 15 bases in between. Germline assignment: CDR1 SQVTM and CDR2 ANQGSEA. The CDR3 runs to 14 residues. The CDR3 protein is CSVDDLSGSETQYF. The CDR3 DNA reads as TGCAGCGTTGACGACTTGTCCGGGTCAGAGACCCAGTACTTC. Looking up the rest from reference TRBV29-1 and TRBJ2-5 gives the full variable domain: SAVISQKPSRDICQRGTSLTIQCQVDSQVTMMFWYRQQPGQSLTLIATANQGSEATYESGFVIDKFPISRPNLTFSTLTVSNMSPEDSSIYLCSVDDLSGSETQYFGPGTRLLVL.

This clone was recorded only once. CDR3 nucleotide sequence: TGTGCCAGCAGCGTGGGGTCTAGCAATCAGCCCCAGCATTTT. Amino acids: CASSVGSSNQPQHF. V and J are TRBV2 and TRBJ1-5; D is undetermined. The CDR3 runs to 14 residues. Between the trimmed V and J ends, which lost 6 bases and 0 bases, there was a span of 9 bases. CDR1 and CDR2 from the germline V gene are SNHLY and FYNNEI.

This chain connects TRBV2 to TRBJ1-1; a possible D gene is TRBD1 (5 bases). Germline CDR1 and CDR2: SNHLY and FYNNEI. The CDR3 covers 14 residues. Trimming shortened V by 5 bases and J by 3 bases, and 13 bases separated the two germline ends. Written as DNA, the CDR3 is TGTGCCAGCAGTAATAACAGGAGGGACACTGAAGCTTTCTTT. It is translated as CASSNNRRDTEAFF.

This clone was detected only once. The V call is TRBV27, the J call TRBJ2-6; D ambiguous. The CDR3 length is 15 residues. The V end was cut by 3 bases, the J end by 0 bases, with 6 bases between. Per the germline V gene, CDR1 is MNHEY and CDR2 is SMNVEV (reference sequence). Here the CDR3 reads CASSFLSSGANVLTF. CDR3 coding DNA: TGTGCCAGCAGTTTCCTTAGCTCTGGGGCCAACGTCCTGACTTTC.

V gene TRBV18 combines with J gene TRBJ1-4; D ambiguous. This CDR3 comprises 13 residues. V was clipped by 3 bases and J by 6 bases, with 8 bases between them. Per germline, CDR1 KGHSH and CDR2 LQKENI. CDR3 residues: CASSPGADEKLFF. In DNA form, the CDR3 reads TGTGCCAGCTCACCGGGCGCTGATGAAAAACTGTTTTTT.

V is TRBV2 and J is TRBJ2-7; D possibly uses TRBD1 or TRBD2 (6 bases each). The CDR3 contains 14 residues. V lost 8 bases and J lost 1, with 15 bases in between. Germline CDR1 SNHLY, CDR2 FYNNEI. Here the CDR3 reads CASRPGGGSYEQYF. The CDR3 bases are TGTGCCAGCCGACCAGGAGGGGGATCCTACGAGCAGTACTTC.

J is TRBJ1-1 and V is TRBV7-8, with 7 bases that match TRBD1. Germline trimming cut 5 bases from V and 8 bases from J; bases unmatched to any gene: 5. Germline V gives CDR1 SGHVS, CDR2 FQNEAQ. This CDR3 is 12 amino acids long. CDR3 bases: TGTGCCAGCAGCATGACAGGGTGGGAAGCTTTCTTT. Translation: CASSMTGWEAFF.

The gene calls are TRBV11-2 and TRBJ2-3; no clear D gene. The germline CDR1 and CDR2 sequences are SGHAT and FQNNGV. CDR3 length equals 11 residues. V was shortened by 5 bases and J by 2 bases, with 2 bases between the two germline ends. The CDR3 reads CASSHTDTQYF. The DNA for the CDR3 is TGTGCCAGCAGCCACACAGATACGCAGTATTTT.

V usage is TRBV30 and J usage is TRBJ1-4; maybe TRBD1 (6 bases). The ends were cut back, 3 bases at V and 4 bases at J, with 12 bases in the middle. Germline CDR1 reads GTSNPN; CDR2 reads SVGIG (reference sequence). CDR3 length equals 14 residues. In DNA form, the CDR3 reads TGTGCCTGGAGCCCCGACAGGATTAATGAAAAACTGTTTTTT. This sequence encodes CAWSPDRINEKLFF. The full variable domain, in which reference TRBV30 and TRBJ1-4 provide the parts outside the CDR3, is SQTIHQWPATLVQPVGSPLSLECTVEGTSNPNLYWYRQAAGRGLQLLFYSVGIGQISSEVPQNLSASRPQDRQFILSSKKLLLSDSGFYLCAWSPDRINEKLFFGSGTQLSVL.

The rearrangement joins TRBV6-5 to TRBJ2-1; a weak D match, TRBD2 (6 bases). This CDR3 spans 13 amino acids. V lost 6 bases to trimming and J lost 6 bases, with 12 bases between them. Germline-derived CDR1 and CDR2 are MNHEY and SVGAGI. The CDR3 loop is CASSPGVPNEQFF. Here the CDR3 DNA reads TGTGCCAGCAGCCCGGGGGTCCCCAATGAGCAGTTCTTC.